This T cell receptor beta chain was documented in a study of early stage breast cancer tumors. Overall study results and limits: Most shared enriched TCRB sequences were commonly generated ones.

For this clone: Its antigen is not known.

Each sample had two DNA replicates, about 0.52 ug blood or 1.5 ug tissue. Profiling relied on immunoSEQ multiplex PCR, and the TCRdb table lists in-frame clones only, not all of them. The sample carries 8,500 to 10,000 clones, 78% recorded once. Sampling of the adjacent normal breast tissue occurred roughly 1.7-4 cm from the tumor. The germline gives CDR1 SGHNT, CDR2 YYREEE (reference sequence). V lost 1 base, J lost 5 bases, and 10 bases lay in between. The CDR3 spans 13 residues. The receptor's source is a person aged 40 to 49 with breast cancer. The genes are TRBV5-4 and TRBJ2-7, with no clear D. Material for sequencing was normal breast tissue next to the tumor. The CDR3 protein is CASSLQGINEQYF. CDR3 in DNA: TGTGCCAGCAGCTTGCAAGGTATCAACGAGCAGTACTTC.